One sample yielded the 4 T cell receptor beta chains listed below, sequenced in a study of cytomegalovirus exposure and HLA in healthy donors. The PCR contained 60 Vbeta and 13 Jbeta primers. TCRdb keeps only in-frame clones here, not all; method: immunoSEQ multiplex PCR. The table shows 170,000 or so clones, with approximately 80% occurring only once. Sequencing was performed on PBMCs. Source of these receptors: a man aged 55 to 70 in good health and CMV-seronegative.

The CDR3 coding sequence is TGTGCCTGGAATACAGGGGGCTACGAGCAGTACTTC. This sequence encodes CAWNTGGYEQYF. The chain couples TRBV30 to TRBJ2-7, with 8 bases identical to TRBD1. V shed 4 bases and J 3 bases; nucleotides not matched to a gene: 2. The CDR3 extends over 12 amino acids. The germline CDR1 and CDR2 sequences are GTSNPN and SVGIG (reference sequence).

This clone is labeled as medium-sized. V and J are TRBV28 and TRBJ2-5; 7 bases are a match to TRBD2. The V segment lost 8 bases and the J segment 1 base; nucleotides outside the gene matches: 13. This CDR3 has 16 residues. Per the germline V gene, CDR1 is MDHEN and CDR2 is SYDVKM. CDR3: CASSGGMTSTQETQYF. DNA for the CDR3: TGTGCCAGCTCTGGAGGGATGACTAGCACCCAAGAGACCCAGTACTTC.

The chain employs TRBV5-1 and TRBJ2-7; D is possibly TRBD2 (6 bases). Germline V gene lookup returns CDR1 SGHRS and CDR2 YFSETQ. There are 15 residues in the CDR3. V dropped 0 bases and J dropped 3 bases, with 13 bases sitting between them. For the CDR3, the DNA is TGCGCCAGCAGCTTGGCGGGTACGGGGGACTACGAGCAGTACTTC. Residues: CASSLAGTGDYEQYF. The complete variable domain, with remaining parts taken from reference TRBV5-1 and TRBJ2-7, reads KAGVTQTPRYLIKTRGQQVTLSCSPISGHRSVSWYQQTPGQGLQFLFEYFSETQRNKGNFPGRFSGRQFSNSRSEMNVSTLELGDSALYLCASSLAGTGDYEQYFGPGTRLTVT.

The CDR3 sequence: CASTHLLAGINEQFF. In nucleotides, the CDR3 is TGTGCCAGCACCCACCTCCTAGCGGGAATCAATGAGCAGTTCTTC. The chain combines TRBV14 with TRBJ2-1; 9 positions match TRBD2. The trim removed 7 bases at V and 6 bases at J, leaving 10 bases unmatched. The length of the CDR3 is 15 residues. CDR1 and CDR2 (germline): SGHDN, FVKESK.